Sequencing of this T cell receptor beta chain was carried out in a study of regulatory T cells in long-lasting Graves disease. The time point: newly diagnosed GD, antithyroid drugs for less than 3 months. Preparation of the TCR library used RNA extracted from PBMCs. Graves' disease diagnoses followed American Thyroid Association guidelines. General study findings and limits: Public clonotype sharing was higher in persistent than newly diagnosed patients.

Combining iRepertoire HTBI primers with Arm-PCR of CDR3 regions, the authors built TCR beta libraries. Each CDR3 protein gets one entry after TCRdb re-called the multiplex PCR reads with MiXCR. The sample holds about 220,000 distinct CDR3 sequences, around 20% seen once. This clonotype was seen repeatedly, ten times or more. What it binds is not known. CDR1 and CDR2 (germline): DFQATT, SNEGSKA (reference sequence). This CDR3 is 14 amino acids long. V was cut by 3 bases and J by 2 bases, with 14 bases left in between. The sample also formed part of further work on T cells in Graves' hyperthyroidism and ophthalmopathy.

The chain is built from TRBV20-1 and TRBJ2-7; possibly TRBD1 for D (6 bases). The receptor was derived from a woman in her 30s with Graves disease. The sample here was peripheral blood mononuclear cells (PBMCs), taken at new diagnosis, from a patient treated with antithyroid drugs. CDR3 DNA sequence: TGCAGTGCTAGGGGTCGGGACAAGCCCTACGAGCAGTACTTC. Translating gives CSARGRDKPYEQYF.